The clone carrying this TCR beta chain was seen more than once but under ten times. Its antigen is undetermined. Germline and genes: mouse. Read sequence stops 3 residues before the CDR3 end, and the germline J gene provides the missing end. The sorting of pooled cutaneous lymph node cells relied on CD4, CD8alpha, NKG2D, NKG2ACE and other markers. The data are from a study of CD8+ T cells in alopecia areata. The length of the CDR3 is 14 residues. Trimming took 0 bases from V and 9 from J; bases not matched to a gene: 3. Germline V lookup: CDR1 NSHNY, CDR2 SYGAGN. In each case, RNA was isolated and then reverse transcribed into cDNA as the sequencing template. Assay: immunoSEQ multiplex PCR; the TCRdb copy retains only in-frame clones and omits some. The specimen has approximately 280,000 clones, none found just once. Notes on the study in general: It was lesional scalp, especially alopecia totalis/universalis, that showed higher clonality than normal scalp. The study also sequences resident alphabeta T cells of normal skin in scalp samples.

The sample was CD4+ T cells sorted from a lymph node. This chain joins TRBV13-1 and TRBJ1-6; 7 bases align to TRBD1. TRBJ1-6 is an open reading frame whose function is uncertain. The clonotype originates from a C3H/HeJ mouse with alopecia areata. The strain's MHC: H2-k. CDR3 DNA, as far as it was read: TGTGCCAGCAGTGATGCGGGGACAGTTTCGCCC. It yields the protein CASSDAGTVSP. The full CDR3 reads CASSDAGTVSPLYF.